The 21 T cell receptor beta chains given below trace back to one sample, sequenced in a study of shared T cell receptors in the human thymus (dated by TCRdb to the early 2020s). Libraries were constructed by the immunoSEQ multiplex PCR assay. TCRdb obtained this table from immuneACCESS and retained in-frame rearrangements with V and J assigned. These tables miss some clones; where compared with another copy, unresolved V genes account for less than half of the shortfall, and the remainder is unexplained. The sample contains under 700,000 clones, about 80% of them found a single time. The top ten hold roughly 0.013% of the sample. The sample also formed part of further work on human thymus T cells.

The sample consisted of thymocytes. These receptors were taken from a boy under two years old with a congenital heart defect. Donor details come from another sample of the same person, matched by shared clones.

This chain links TRBV28 with TRBJ2-7, with 12 bases lining up with TRBD2. Germline loops: CDR1 MDHEN, CDR2 SYDVKM. Losses at the gene ends were 5 bases for V and 4 bases for J; bases not matched to a gene: 6. The CDR3 runs to 15 residues. This CDR3 is CASSPRLAGDYEQYF. The CDR3 nucleotides read TGTGCCAGCAGTCCCCGACTAGCGGGAGATTACGAGCAGTACTTC.

This clone was observed a single time. This chain connects TRBV6-5 to TRBJ2-1; D is possibly TRBD2 (6 bases). Per germline, CDR1 MNHEY and CDR2 SVGAGI. The ends were cut back, 4 bases at V and 3 bases at J, with 13 bases in the middle. The CDR3 is 15 amino acids. CDR3 sequence (DNA): TGTGCCAGCAGTTTCTCTCGGGGGAACTACAATGAGCAGTTCTTC. This encodes CASSFSRGNYNEQFF.

The rearrangement links TRBV27 to TRBJ2-1; 10 bases map to TRBD2. V lost 2 bases and J lost 0; bases outside the gene matches: 7. The germline gives CDR1 MNHEY, CDR2 SMNVEV (reference sequence). CDR3 length: 18 amino acids. The CDR3 coding sequence is TGTGCCAGCAGTTTAAACCTAGCGGGAGATGTCTCCTACAATGAGCAGTTCTTC. It translates to CASSLNLAGDVSYNEQFF.

This chain uses TRBV19 with TRBJ2-5; 9 bases fit TRBD2. Trimming cost V 3 bases and J 1 base; bases outside gene matches: 9. Germline V CDR1 and CDR2: LNHDA, SQIVND (reference sequence). The CDR3 length is 17 residues. CDR3 nucleotide sequence: TGTGCCAGTAGTATGCCTAGCGGGAACCCATTCCAAGAGACCCAGTACTTC. Translated, it gives CASSMPSGNPFQETQYF.

The genes are TRBV15 and TRBJ1-2; maybe TRBD1 (5 bases). The V and J ends lost 0 bases and 2 bases respectively, with 13 bases between them. This CDR3 has 16 amino acids. Germline-derived CDR1 and CDR2 are LNHNV and YYDKDF (reference sequence). In DNA, the CDR3 is TGTGCCACCAGCAGAGATGAAGGGGCTGAGAACTATGGCTACACCTTC. Translated, it gives CATSRDEGAENYGYTF.

The V gene is TRBV6-1, the J gene TRBJ2-1; 8 bases agree with TRBD1. With V trimmed by 3 bases and J by 3 bases, 4 bases remained unmatched. The CDR3 runs 15 residues. Germline V CDR1 and CDR2: MNHNS, SASEGT. CDR3 nucleotides: TGTGCCAGCAGTGATCCGGGACAGGACTACAATGAGCAGTTCTTC. Its protein is CASSDPGQDYNEQFF.

This rearrangement joins TRBV7-2 to TRBJ2-1; TRBD1 aligns across 8 bases. From germline, CDR1 is SGHTA and CDR2 FQGNSA. The CDR3 is 16 amino acids. Unmatched junction bases numbered 7, after V lost 1 base and J lost 5 bases. CDR3 DNA sequence: TGTGCCAGCAGCTTAGGAGGGGACAGGATCGACAATGAGCAGTTCTTC. Translating gives CASSLGGDRIDNEQFF.

This chain uses TRBV6-5 with TRBJ1-6; D ambiguous. V lost 3 bases to trimming and J lost 3 bases, with 9 bases between them. CDR3 length: 15 amino acids. The germline V gene encodes CDR1 MNHEY and CDR2 SVGAGI. The CDR3 region is CASSYEPVYNSPLHF. In DNA, the CDR3 is TGTGCCAGCAGTTATGAACCAGTCTATAATTCACCCCTCCACTTT.

This clone was recorded once. The chain employs TRBV27 and TRBJ2-1; D may be TRBD1 (6 bases). The CDR3 sequence is 18 residues long. Trimming left V 3 bases short and J 4 bases short, with 22 bases between. The germline V gene encodes CDR1 MNHEY and CDR2 SMNVEV (reference sequence). The CDR3 bases are TGTGCCAGCAGTTTCCGACGGACAGCTCCTTCCTTTTACAATGAGCAGTTCTTC. Its translation is CASSFRRTAPSFYNEQFF.

The genes are TRBV15 and TRBJ2-1; TRBD2 matches 10 bases. The length of the CDR3 is 20 residues. Unmatched junction bases numbered 13, after V lost 0 bases and J lost 2 bases. CDR1 and CDR2 from the germline V gene are LNHNV and YYDKDF (reference sequence). The CDR3 loop is CATSRDYIASGSGTYNEQFF. In DNA, the CDR3 is TGTGCCACCAGCAGAGATTACATCGCTAGCGGGAGTGGGACCTACAATGAGCAGTTCTTC.

J is TRBJ1-2 and V is TRBV7-2, with no clear D. The CDR3 runs 11 residues. Germline V gives CDR1 SGHTA, CDR2 FQGNSA. Trimming removed 5 bases at V and 10 bases at J, with 11 bases between. CDR3 sequence: CASSGGLHYTF. Here the CDR3 DNA reads TGTGCCAGCAGCGGAGGGTTGCACTACACCTTC.

This chain uses TRBV29-1 with TRBJ2-7, with 7 bases lining up with TRBD1. This CDR3 has 14 residues. V was clipped by 6 bases and J by 0 bases; unmatched bases: 8. Germline V gives CDR1 SQVTM, CDR2 ANQGSEA. The CDR3 spells CSVITGASSYEQYF. The CDR3 DNA reads TGCAGCGTCATAACAGGGGCAAGCTCCTACGAGCAGTACTTC.

This clone turned up a few times. The gene calls are TRBV10-1 and TRBJ2-1, with no clear D. The CDR3 runs to 11 residues. Trimming pared 11 bases from V and 8 bases from J, leaving 13 bases between. Germline V gives CDR1 WNHNN, CDR2 SYGVQD (reference sequence). The CDR3 sequence is CAPPRLYEQFF. CDR3 in DNA: TGCGCCCCCCCGCGGCTATATGAGCAGTTCTTC.

The gene calls are TRBV19 and TRBJ2-7; TRBD1 aligns across 11 bases. The V gene end was trimmed by 10 bases and the J gene end by 7 bases; junction bases not matched to a gene: 12. The CDR3 has 14 amino acids. Per the germline V gene, CDR1 is LNHDA and CDR2 is SQIVND (reference sequence). The CDR3, as DNA: TGTGCCACCAGTGGAGGACAGGGGGCGGGGGAGCAGTACTTC. Its translation is CATSGGQGAGEQYF.

V gene TRBV5-8 combines with J gene TRBJ2-7, with 9 bases aligning to TRBD2. This CDR3 comprises 17 residues. V lost 1 base, J lost 7 bases, and 15 bases stayed unmatched. Germline assignment: CDR1 SGHTS and CDR2 YDEGEE. CDR3 DNA: TGTGCCAGCAGCTTGACTAACACGGGACTAGCCTTCGGGGAGCAGTACTTC. Its translation is CASSLTNTGLAFGEQYF. Based on the CDR3 plus reference TRBV5-8 and TRBJ2-7, the full variable domain is EAGVTQSPTHLIKTRGQQATLRCSPISGHTSVYWYQQALGLGLQFLLWYDEGEERNRGNFPPRFSGRQFPNYSSELNVNALELEDSALYLCASSLTNTGLAFGEQYFGPGTRLTVT.

This clone came up once. The genes are TRBV2 and TRBJ2-3; the D gene is possibly TRBD2 (6 bases). Germline CDR1 reads SNHLY; CDR2 reads FYNNEI. The CDR3 extends over 14 amino acids. The V gene lost 8 bases and the J gene lost 1 base, with 13 bases spanning the gap. Here the CDR3 reads CASGGLRGTDTQYF. In nucleotides, the CDR3 is TGTGCCAGCGGGGGACTGCGGGGCACAGATACGCAGTATTTT.

This chain links TRBV6-5 with TRBJ2-7; D may be TRBD1 (7 bases). The germline CDR1 and CDR2 sequences are MNHEY and SVGAGI. V lost 4 bases, J lost 3 bases, and 19 bases lay in between. This CDR3 is 16 amino acids long. Here the CDR3 reads CASSCSGFQGGYEQYF. The DNA for the CDR3 is TGTGCCAGCAGTTGTTCGGGATTCCAGGGGGGCTACGAGCAGTACTTC.

J is TRBJ1-2 and V is TRBV19; a possible D gene is TRBD1 (6 bases). Looked up from germline, CDR1 is LNHDA and CDR2 is SQIVND (reference sequence). V was shortened by 2 bases and J by 8 bases, with 21 bases between the two germline ends. The CDR3 runs to 16 residues. CDR3 in amino acids: CASSIPKPTGRGGYTF. In DNA, the CDR3 is TGTGCCAGTAGTATACCTAAGCCGACAGGTAGAGGGGGCTACACCTTC.

This clone has a single count. This chain links TRBV29-1 with TRBJ1-1; D possibly corresponds to TRBD1 (5 bases). CDR1 is SQVTM, CDR2 ANQGSEA, per germline. The CDR3 extends over 13 amino acids. CDR3 amino acids: CTLAVRGTDEAFF. CDR3 sequence (DNA): TGCACGTTAGCCGTTCGGGGGACGGACGAAGCTTTCTTT.

The chain carries TRBV12-5 and TRBJ1-1, with 7 bases aligning to TRBD1. CDR1 is LGHNT, CDR2 FRNRAP, per germline. The ends lost 5 bases at V and 9 bases at J; junction bases unmatched: 6. The CDR3 is 12 residues long. The CDR3 DNA reads as TGTGCTAGTGGTCCATCGGACAGGAAAGCTTTCTTT. Its protein product is CASGPSDRKAFF.

V and J are TRBV6-1 and TRBJ2-4; perhaps TRBD2 as D (5 bases). Germline assignment: CDR1 MNHNS and CDR2 SASEGT. V lost 8 bases and J 8 bases, leaving 13 bases between the germline ends. The CDR3 spans 12 residues. The CDR3 bases are TGTGCCAGCCCGAACTGGGGAGACATTCAGTACTTC. Amino acid sequence: CASPNWGDIQYF.